The 17 T cell receptor beta chains below come from one sample, sequenced in a study of T cell responses to AZD1222 COVID-19 vaccine. Measured with immunoSEQ multiplex PCR; TCRdb has only the in-frame clones, and not every one. The data show over 120,000 clones, roughly 92% seen once. The specimen was peripheral blood, collected on day 0 of AZD1222 vaccination. These receptors were collected from an adult in good health.

V is TRBV7-8 and J is TRBJ2-7, with D uncertain. Germline V lookup: CDR1 SGHVS, CDR2 FQNEAQ. V lost 2 bases to trimming and J lost 3 bases, with 5 bases between them. The CDR3 has 12 residues. CDR3 residues: CASSLSLYEQYF. The CDR3 nucleotides are TGTGCCAGCAGCTTATCCCTCTACGAGCAGTACTTC.

The rearrangement links TRBV2 to TRBJ2-2; D might be TRBD1 or TRBD2, each matching 6 bases. V was shortened by 4 bases and J by 4 bases, with 13 bases between the two germline ends. The CDR3 sequence is 15 residues long. The germline CDR1 and CDR2 sequences are SNHLY and FYNNEI. CDR3 amino acids: CASSATTGATGELFF. CDR3 bases: TGTGCCAGCAGTGCGACCACGGGGGCCACCGGGGAGCTGTTTTTT.

CDR3 DNA sequence: TGCGCCAGCGCTGGAGGTCCCGCGGGCGAGCAGTACTTC. Its protein product is CASAGGPAGEQYF. The rearrangement links TRBV10-2 to TRBJ2-7, with D possibly matching TRBD2 (5 bases). The ends were cut back, 8 bases at V and 6 bases at J, with 17 bases in the middle. Germline-derived CDR1 and CDR2 are WSHSY and SAAADI. The CDR3 runs 13 residues.

The V and J genes are TRBV7-8 and TRBJ2-3, with 7 nucleotides matching TRBD2. Germline V gene sequence: CDR1 SGHVS, CDR2 FQNEAQ. The CDR3 extends over 17 amino acids. V lost 1 base, J lost 3 bases, and 10 bases stayed unmatched. CDR3 region: CASSLGPGAGETDTQYF. CDR3 DNA sequence: TGTGCCAGCAGCTTAGGACCTGGGGCGGGAGAGACAGATACGCAGTATTTT.

This chain joins TRBV28 and TRBJ2-7; no clear D. This CDR3 is built from 11 residues. Trimming left V 5 bases short and J 6 bases short, with 8 bases between. CDR1 MDHEN and CDR2 SYDVKM come from the germline V gene. CDR3 residues: CASSLSLEQYF. The CDR3 DNA sequence: TGTGCCAGCAGTCTCAGCCTCGAGCAGTACTTC.

CDR3 protein: CASSHGRGRFEKLFF. Here the CDR3 DNA reads TGTGCCAGCAGCCATGGCAGGGGGCGCTTTGAAAAACTGTTTTTT. This sequence joins TRBV3-1 (or the pseudogene TRBV3-2) and TRBJ1-4, with TRBD1 matching 8 bases. The CDR3 totals 15 residues. With V trimmed by 3 bases and J by 7 bases, 7 bases remained unmatched. Per germline, CDR1 LGHDT and CDR2 YNNKEL (reference sequence).

This rearrangement joins TRBV27 to TRBJ2-7; TRBD2 aligns across 10 bases. The CDR3 spans 17 residues. Unmatched junction bases numbered 9, after V lost 0 bases and J lost 4 bases. The germline gives CDR1 MNHEY, CDR2 SMNVEV (reference sequence). The CDR3 coding sequence is TGTGCCAGCAGTTTATCCGTAAGGGCTAGCGGGGGATACGAGCAGTACTTC. Its translation is CASSLSVRASGGYEQYF.

The rearrangement links TRBV28 to TRBJ2-5; 9 bases are shared with TRBD2. This CDR3 has 17 residues. The trim removed 5 bases at V and 0 bases at J, leaving 10 bases unmatched. Germline CDR1 MDHEN, CDR2 SYDVKM. This CDR3 reads CASSPPYLAGHQETQYF. In nucleotides, the CDR3 is TGTGCCAGCAGTCCTCCCTACCTAGCGGGGCACCAAGAGACCCAGTACTTC.

The J gene is TRBJ1-4, the V gene TRBV19; 7 positions agree with TRBD1. The CDR3 has 14 amino acids. Trimming removed 5 bases from V and 5 bases from J; junction bases left unmatched: 5. CDR1 and CDR2 from the germline V gene are LNHDA and SQIVND (reference sequence). CDR3 region: CASSVGQWNEKLFF. The CDR3 DNA is TGTGCCAGTAGTGTGGGACAGTGGAATGAAAAACTGTTTTTT.

The chain uses TRBV2 and TRBJ2-2; tentatively, D is TRBD1 (6 bases). Germline loops: CDR1 SNHLY, CDR2 FYNNEI. Deletions cut 9 bases from V and 1 base from J, with 12 bases between. The CDR3 contains 14 residues. The DNA of the CDR3 is TGTGCCAGTTCCCTCAGGGGGAACACCGGGGAGCTGTTTTTT. Translating it yields CASSLRGNTGELFF.

The chain has TRBV3-1 (or the pseudogene TRBV3-2) and TRBJ1-2, with 9 bases lining up with TRBD1. The length of the CDR3 is 18 residues. V lost 4 bases to trimming and J lost 0 bases; unmatched junction nucleotides: 12. The V gene's germline CDR1 is LGHDT and CDR2 YNNKEL (reference sequence). The CDR3 sequence: CASSLLRGTGKANYGYTF. The CDR3 DNA follows: TGTGCCAGCAGCCTACTAAGAGGGACAGGGAAGGCTAACTATGGCTACACCTTC.

This rearrangement joins TRBV7-9 to TRBJ1-1, with D possibly being TRBD1 (5 bases). Germline assignment: CDR1 SEHNR and CDR2 FQNEAQ (reference sequence). The CDR3 contains 16 residues. The V gene lost 4 bases and the J gene lost 3 bases, with 18 bases spanning the gap. The CDR3 here is CASSSGVGGWYTEAFF. The DNA for the CDR3 is TGTGCCAGCAGCTCAGGCGTCGGGGGTTGGTACACTGAAGCTTTCTTT.

This chain uses TRBV19 with TRBJ2-6; D is uncertain. V was pared by 3 bases and J by 0 bases, with 3 bases between. CDR3 length equals 14 residues. The germline gives CDR1 LNHDA, CDR2 SQIVND (reference sequence). CDR3 in DNA: TGTGCCAGTAGTATCTACTCTGGGGCCAACGTCCTGACTTTC. Protein sequence: CASSIYSGANVLTF.

This clone was counted between two and nine times. The V call is TRBV10-1, the J call TRBJ1-2, with D possibly TRBD1 on 6 matching bases. The germline V and J ends were trimmed by 8 bases and 4 bases, with 14 bases remaining between them. There are 13 residues in the CDR3. Germline loops: CDR1 WNHNN, CDR2 SYGVQD (reference sequence). CDR3 sequence: CASWDTKFYGYTF. The CDR3 nucleotides read TGCGCCAGCTGGGACACCAAGTTCTATGGCTACACCTTC.

The chain employs TRBV6-5 and TRBJ1-1; 7 nucleotides line up with TRBD1. The length of the CDR3 is 13 residues. Germline lookup yields CDR1 MNHEY and CDR2 SVGAGI. V was pared by 6 bases and J by 6 bases, with 7 bases of the junction left unmatched. The CDR3 DNA reads TGTGCCAGCAGGGGGGGGACAGCCTCTGAAGCTTTCTTT. Encoded protein: CASRGGTASEAFF.

The genes are TRBV28 and TRBJ1-4; tentatively, D is TRBD1 (5 bases). Germline values: CDR1 MDHEN, CDR2 SYDVKM. Trimming shortened V by 5 bases and J by 6 bases, and 16 bases separated the two germline ends. The CDR3 loop spans 15 amino acids. The CDR3, as DNA: TGTGCCAGCAGTCCTGCGAATCAGGGTTATGAAAAACTGTTTTTT. Translation gives CASSPANQGYEKLFF. The complete variable domain, with remaining parts taken from reference TRBV28 and TRBJ1-4, reads DVKVTQSSRYLVKRTGEKVFLECVQDMDHENMFWYRQDPGLGLRLIYFSYDVKMKEKGDIPEGYSVSREKKERFSLILESASTNQTSMYLCASSPANQGYEKLFFGSGTQLSVL.

This clone has a handful of counts. The chain has TRBV18 and TRBJ2-7, with D possibly matching TRBD1 (6 bases). Germline CDR1 KGHSH, CDR2 LQKENI. Trimming removed 8 bases at V and 1 base at J, with 12 bases between. This CDR3 spans 13 amino acids. As DNA, the CDR3 is TGTGCCAGCACTACAGGGAGATCCTACGAGCAGTACTTC. Protein product: CASTTGRSYEQYF.